Below are 16 T cell receptor beta chains sequenced from a single sample in a study of T cell changes during pregnancy in multiple sclerosis. Here immunoSEQ multiplex PCR was the method, and the copy in TCRdb shows in-frame clones only, minus some. This sample has about 70,000 clones, with roughly 94% found just once. The sequenced sample was peripheral blood, obtained in the third trimester of pregnancy. The receptors stem from a female donor with multiple sclerosis, enrolled in a pregnancy study.

This chain links TRBV9 with TRBJ2-7; TRBD2 matches at 15 bases. CDR1 and CDR2 (germline): SGDLS, YYNGEE. This CDR3 contains 14 residues. Unmatched junction bases numbered 4, after V lost 0 bases and J lost 12 bases. The CDR3 protein is CASSVDGTSGGLYF. CDR3 sequence (DNA): TGTGCCAGCAGCGTAGACGGGACTAGCGGGGGGTTGTACTTC.

This clone was counted only a few times. The chain uses TRBV15 and TRBJ1-5, with 9 bases identical to TRBD1. CDR3 size: 17 residues. CDR1 and CDR2 (germline): LNHNV, YYDKDF (reference sequence). V trimming: 3 bases; J trimming: 2 bases; junction bases outside the gene matches: 8. The CDR3 nucleotides read TGTGCCACCAGCAGTCAACAGGGGGCGAGGGGCAATCAGCCCCAGCATTTT. As protein: CATSSQQGARGNQPQHF.

The chain combines TRBV5-1 with TRBJ1-1; D possibly corresponds to TRBD1 (5 bases). The CDR3 has 14 amino acids. Looked up from germline, CDR1 is SGHRS and CDR2 is YFSETQ. V was clipped by 0 bases and J by 5 bases, with 11 bases between them. CDR3 DNA: TGCGCCAGCAGCTTGGCCGGGGGAGGTACTGAAGCTTTCTTT. Its protein is CASSLAGGGTEAFF. The full variable domain, completed using reference TRBV5-1 and TRBJ1-1, is KAGVTQTPRYLIKTRGQQVTLSCSPISGHRSVSWYQQTPGQGLQFLFEYFSETQRNKGNFPGRFSGRQFSNSRSEMNVSTLELGDSALYLCASSLAGGGTEAFFGQGTRLTVV.

The rearrangement uses TRBV19 and TRBJ2-1, with D tentatively TRBD1 (5 bases). V was cut by 6 bases and J by 3 bases, with 24 bases left in between. Germline-derived CDR1 and CDR2 are LNHDA and SQIVND (reference sequence). The CDR3 totals 18 residues. The CDR3 loop is CASSPPGANYRDYNEQFF. CDR3 bases: TGTGCCAGTAGCCCCCCTGGGGCCAATTATAGGGACTACAATGAGCAGTTCTTC.

Here the CDR3 reads CASSLDGGTGETQYF. The CDR3 DNA is TGTGCCAGCAGCTTAGATGGGGGCACAGGGGAGACCCAGTACTTC. The rearrangement uses TRBV7-2 and TRBJ2-5; D is possibly TRBD1 (6 bases). The V gene lost 1 base and the J gene lost 5 bases, with 14 bases spanning the gap. Germline V gene data show CDR1 as SGHTA and CDR2 as FQGNSA. The CDR3 is 15 residues long.

V is TRBV15 and J is TRBJ2-2; perhaps TRBD2 as D (6 bases). The V gene's germline CDR1 is LNHNV and CDR2 YYDKDF (reference sequence). The ends were cut back, 3 bases at V and 1 base at J, with 6 bases in the middle. There are 14 residues in the CDR3. CDR3 coding DNA: TGTGCCACCAGCAGCGGGGGGAACACCGGGGAGCTGTTTTTT. Translating gives CATSSGGNTGELFF.

The rearrangement joins TRBV7-2 to TRBJ1-6, with TRBD1 identical over 7 bases. This CDR3 has 15 residues. The junction had 6 bases not matched to a gene; V was cut back by 4 bases and J by 6 bases. Looked up from germline, CDR1 is SGHTA and CDR2 is FQGNSA. The CDR3 sequence: CASSSTGQSNSPLHF. The DNA for the CDR3 is TGTGCCAGCAGCTCGACGGGACAGAGTAATTCACCCCTCCACTTT.

This CDR3 reads CASSNMDRGGTDTQYF. CDR3 nucleotide sequence: TGTGCCAGCAGCAATATGGACAGGGGGGGCACAGATACGCAGTATTTT. This chain connects TRBV7-8 to TRBJ2-3, with 10 bases matching TRBD1. This CDR3 is built from 16 residues. The V gene end was trimmed by 5 bases and the J gene end by 1 base; junction bases not matched to a gene: 6. CDR1 is SGHVS, CDR2 FQNEAQ, per germline. Based on the CDR3 plus reference TRBV7-8 and TRBJ2-3, the full variable domain is GAGVSQSPRYKVAKRGQDVALRCDPISGHVSLFWYQQALGQGPEFLTYFQNEAQLDKSGLPSDRFFAERPEGSVSTLKIQRTQQEDSAVYLCASSNMDRGGTDTQYFGPGTRLTVL.

V usage is TRBV19 and J usage is TRBJ1-2; no definite D call. The CDR3 totals 13 residues. Trimming stripped 5 bases from V and 11 bases from J, with 18 bases between. From germline, CDR1 is LNHDA and CDR2 SQIVND (reference sequence). For the CDR3, the DNA is TGTGCCAGTAGTTCCATGAGGAGGCCCGATTACACCTTC. Translation gives CASSSMRRPDYTF.

The genes are TRBV6-1 and TRBJ1-2; 9 bases align to TRBD1. CDR1 is MNHNS and CDR2 is SASEGT in the germline V gene. The CDR3 extends over 13 amino acids. With 6 bases clipped from V and 8 bases from J, the junction kept 7 bases outside the gene matches. The CDR3: CASSPRTGDGYTF. The DNA for the CDR3 is TGTGCCAGCAGCCCACGGACAGGGGACGGCTACACCTTC.

The chain is built from TRBV5-4 and TRBJ2-7; tentative D call: TRBD1 (5 bases). The CDR3 sequence is 15 residues long. Germline V gives CDR1 SGHNT, CDR2 YYREEE (reference sequence). Trimming cost V 4 bases and J 2 bases, with 16 bases left between them. This chain's CDR3 is CASSPVLDTAYEQYF. In nucleotides, the CDR3 is TGTGCCAGCAGCCCGGTGCTGGACACAGCCTACGAGCAGTACTTC. The full variable domain, in which reference TRBV5-4 and TRBJ2-7 provide the parts outside the CDR3, is ETGVTQSPTHLIKTRGQQVTLRCSSQSGHNTVSWYQQALGQGPQFIFQYYREEENGRGNFPPRFSGLQFPNYSSELNVNALELDDSALYLCASSPVLDTAYEQYFGPGTRLTVT.

This chain uses TRBV30 with TRBJ1-2; D might be TRBD1 (6 bases). Trimming removed 8 bases at V and 5 bases at J, with 12 bases between. The CDR3 covers 11 residues. Germline assignment: CDR1 GTSNPN and CDR2 SVGIG (reference sequence). CDR3 DNA: TGTGCCGCCAGGGGTTGGTATGGCTACACCTTC. Translated: CAARGWYGYTF. Full variable domain (outside the CDR3, taken from reference TRBV30 and TRBJ1-2): SQTIHQWPATLVQPVGSPLSLECTVEGTSNPNLYWYRQAAGRGLQLLFYSVGIGQISSEVPQNLSASRPQDRQFILSSKKLLLSDSGFYLCAARGWYGYTFGSGTRLTVV.

V usage is TRBV18 and J usage is TRBJ1-3; the D is unclear. The CDR3 has 14 residues. Germline CDR1 is KGHSH and CDR2 is LQKENI. Trimming shortened V by 3 bases and J by 0 bases, and 6 bases separated the two germline ends. CDR3: CASSPPGSGNTIYF. CDR3 DNA: TGTGCCAGCTCACCTCCGGGCTCTGGAAACACCATATATTTT. Full variable domain (remainder filled in from reference TRBV18 and TRBJ1-3): NAGVMQNPRHLVRRRGQEARLRCSPMKGHSHVYWYRQLPEEGLKFMVYLQKENIIDESGMPKERFSAEFPKEGPSILRIQQVVRGDSAAYFCASSPPGSGNTIYFGEGSWLTVV.

The chain recombines TRBV7-6 with TRBJ1-6; tentatively, D is TRBD1 (6 bases). The V end lost 5 bases, the J end lost 9 bases, and 11 bases lay between the germline ends. The CDR3 loop spans 13 amino acids. The germline gives CDR1 SGHVS, CDR2 FNYEAQ. The CDR3 here is CASSRDMGSPLHF. In DNA form, the CDR3 reads TGTGCCAGCAGCCGGGACATGGGTTCACCCCTCCACTTT.

The genes are TRBV15 and TRBJ1-3; a weak D match, TRBD1 (5 bases). This CDR3 spans 15 amino acids. V was clipped by 1 base and J by 4 bases, with 11 bases between them. Germline CDR1 LNHNV, CDR2 YYDKDF (reference sequence). In DNA, the CDR3 is TGTGCCACCAGCAGAGGCAGGGCGTCGGGAAACACCATATATTTT. Translated: CATSRGRASGNTIYF.

This clone was observed once. The chain has TRBV4-2 and TRBJ1-6; D gene unclear. The V end was cut by 1 base, the J end by 5 bases, with 9 bases between. The germline V gene has CDR1 LGHNA and CDR2 YNFKEQ. This CDR3 region has 15 residues. The CDR3 loop reads CASSQAVSNNSPLHF. CDR3 coding DNA: TGTGCCAGCAGCCAAGCCGTCAGTAATAATTCACCCCTCCACTTT.